The 26 T cell receptor beta chains below were found in one sample sequenced in a study of early T cells in non-severe SARS-CoV-2 infection. A single record per CDR3 protein comes from TCRdb applying MiXCR to the 5' RACE reads. The sample lists 60,000 to 75,000 distinct CDR3 sequences; 9% to 10% were seen once. The specimen was whole blood, collected at baseline. These receptors all stem from an adult who was a healthcare worker with PCR-confirmed SARS-CoV-2 infection or an uninfected control (not recorded which).

This clonotype was counted many times. The rearrangement uses TRBV2 and TRBJ2-7; D is unclear. Per germline, CDR1 SNHLY and CDR2 FYNNEI. V lost 5 bases, J lost 4 bases, and 15 bases lay in between. This CDR3 has 14 residues. The CDR3 DNA follows: TGTGCCAGCAGTCGAAACAGCGTAGCATACGAGCAGTACTTC. This gives the protein CASSRNSVAYEQYF. Looking up the rest from reference TRBV2 and TRBJ2-7 gives the full variable domain: EPEVTQTPSHQVTQMGQEVILRCVPISNHLYFYWYRQILGQKVEFLVSFYNNEISEKSEIFDDQFSVERPDGSNFTLKIRSTKLEDSAMYFCASSRNSVAYEQYFGPGTRLTVT.

This clonotype was seen more than once but under ten times. The V and J genes are TRBV11-2 and TRBJ2-1; 7 bases are shared with TRBD2. This CDR3 is built from 16 residues. V was pared by 3 bases and J by 4 bases, with 9 bases of the junction left unmatched. Per the germline V gene, CDR1 is SGHAT and CDR2 is FQNNGV. The CDR3 DNA reads as TGTGCCAGCAGCTTGAAAACCGGGACTACATACAATGAGCAGTTCTTC. The encoded protein is CASSLKTGTTYNEQFF.

The V gene is TRBV24-1, the J gene TRBJ2-2, with 8 bases matching TRBD1. There are 16 residues in the CDR3. V lost 4 bases and J lost 6; bases outside the gene matches: 9. Germline V CDR1 and CDR2: KGHDR, SFDVKD. The CDR3 DNA reads TGTGCCACCAGTGACCCTTGGACAGGGCGAGCCGGGGAGCTGTTTTTT. It specifies CATSDPWTGRAGELFF.

This clonotype came up many times. The J gene is TRBJ2-7, the V gene TRBV28, with D possibly being TRBD1 or TRBD2 (7 bases each). V was trimmed by 8 bases and J by 4 bases, leaving 18 bases between them. Germline loops: CDR1 MDHEN, CDR2 SYDVKM. The CDR3 is 14 residues long. This CDR3 reads CASCGLDREYEQYF. The CDR3 coding sequence is TGTGCCAGCTGTGGACTAGACAGGGAGTACGAGCAGTACTTC. The variable domain in full, completed from reference TRBV28 and TRBJ2-7, reads DVKVTQSSRYLVKRTGEKVFLECVQDMDHENMFWYRQDPGLGLRLIYFSYDVKMKEKGDIPEGYSVSREKKERFSLILESASTNQTSMYLCASCGLDREYEQYFGPGTRLTVT.

This clonotype was counted many times. The rearrangement links TRBV18 to TRBJ1-2; 8 bases match TRBD1. Germline V gene data show CDR1 as KGHSH and CDR2 as LQKENI. This CDR3 is 16 amino acids long. J was trimmed by 2 bases and V by 2 bases; bases with no gene match: 7. The CDR3: CASSPGQGELNYGYTF. The CDR3 coding sequence is TGTGCCAGCTCACCAGGACAGGGAGAACTAAACTATGGCTACACCTTC.

By sample share, this clonotype is large (0.1 to 1%). The chain recombines TRBV6-5 with TRBJ1-2; no definite D call. Deletions cut 2 bases from V and 7 bases from J, with 11 bases between. This CDR3 is built from 13 residues. Germline-derived CDR1 and CDR2 are MNHEY and SVGAGI. DNA for the CDR3: TGTGCCAGCAGTTACGGTAGTCAGTTTGGCTACACCTTC. Protein product: CASSYGSQFGYTF.

This clonotype was seen a few times. V usage is TRBV6-2 or TRBV6-3 and J usage is TRBJ2-3; 8 bases map to TRBD2. CDR3 length equals 15 residues. The germline V gene encodes CDR1 MNHEY and CDR2 SVGEGT. With 2 bases clipped from V and 2 bases from J, the junction kept 3 bases outside the gene matches. CDR3 sequence (DNA): TGTGCCAGCAGTTACACTAGCGGCCTCACAGATACGCAGTATTTT. Protein product: CASSYTSGLTDTQYF.

This chain connects TRBV4-1 to TRBJ2-7; 14 nucleotides align to TRBD2. The CDR3 totals 18 residues. Germline V gene data show CDR1 as MGHRA and CDR2 as YSYEKL. J lost 5 bases, V lost 1 base, and 10 bases had no gene match. CDR3 residues: CASSQVDMGLAGVHEQYF. The CDR3 DNA reads TGCGCCAGCAGCCAAGTTGACATGGGACTAGCGGGAGTCCACGAGCAGTACTTC.

The rearrangement joins TRBV29-1 to TRBJ2-3; 8 positions match TRBD2. The CDR3 is 13 amino acids. Germline values: CDR1 SQVTM, CDR2 ANQGSEA. CDR3 nucleotides: TGCAGTGCTTGCCTAGCGGGTGAAAATACGCAGTATTTT. Residues: CSACLAGENTQYF.

A few counts support this clonotype. The CDR3 loop reads CASTLSGAGTGDFEQYF. The CDR3 bases are TGTGCCAGCACCTTATCAGGGGCCGGGACAGGGGACTTCGAGCAGTACTTC. The chain has TRBV28 and TRBJ2-7; 10 nucleotides match TRBD1. Unmatched junction bases numbered 18, after V lost 7 bases and J lost 6 bases. The CDR3 contains 17 residues. Germline CDR1 reads MDHEN; CDR2 reads SYDVKM.

On this clonotype itself: A much larger clone lies a single base off, so this may be a read error. The chain combines TRBV11-2 with TRBJ1-2; D unclear. The length of the CDR3 is 15 residues. From germline, CDR1 is SGHAT and CDR2 FQNNGV. CDR3 nucleotides: TGTGCCAGCAGCCCGGCTACAGTTACCGGGGATGGCCACACCTTC. Its protein is CASSPATVTGDGHTF.

This clonotype appeared many times. The chain has TRBV28 and TRBJ1-2; 7 bases are a match to TRBD1. This CDR3 region has 12 residues. CDR1 and CDR2 from the germline V gene are MDHEN and SYDVKM. After removal of 10 bases from V and 4 bases from J, the junction contained 6 bases not matched to a gene. The CDR3 here is CATLTGSYGYTF. The CDR3 DNA sequence: TGTGCCACCCTGACAGGGAGCTATGGCTACACCTTC.

The chain links TRBV7-2 to TRBJ2-7; D is perhaps TRBD1 (5 bases). Germline values: CDR1 SGHTA, CDR2 FQGNSA. CDR3 length: 14 amino acids. V lost 5 bases and J lost 2, with 13 bases in between. The CDR3 loop is CASSPTVVTYEQYF. The CDR3 DNA sequence: TGTGCCAGCAGCCCGACAGTCGTCACCTACGAGCAGTACTTC.

In its sample, this clonotype was seen many times. The V call is TRBV29-1, the J call TRBJ2-5; no reliable D call. The CDR3 contains 11 residues. Germline CDR1 SQVTM, CDR2 ANQGSEA. V was pared by 6 bases and J by 5 bases, with 10 bases between. Written as DNA, the CDR3 is TGCAGCGTACCCCGTCCCGAGACCCAGTACTTC. It yields the protein CSVPRPETQYF. Filled out from reference TRBV29-1 and TRBJ2-5, the complete variable domain reads SAVISQKPSRDICQRGTSLTIQCQVDSQVTMMFWYRQQPGQSLTLIATANQGSEATYESGFVIDKFPISRPNLTFSTLTVSNMSPEDSSIYLCSVPRPETQYFGPGTRLLVL.

In DNA, the CDR3 is TGTGCCAGCAGCTTAGGACAGGATAACTATGGCTACACCTTC. Its translation: CASSLGQDNYGYTF. This chain links TRBV7-6 with TRBJ1-2; weak D call: TRBD1 (6 bases). The germline V and J ends were trimmed by 1 base and 1 base, with 7 bases remaining between them. CDR1 and CDR2 from the germline V gene are SGHVS and FNYEAQ. The CDR3 runs to 14 residues.

This clonotype was detected a few times. V is TRBV7-2 and J is TRBJ2-1, with 8 bases lining up with TRBD2. The germline V gene has CDR1 SGHTA and CDR2 FQGNSA. The CDR3 has 15 amino acids. V lost 5 bases and J lost 6; bases outside the gene matches: 9. In DNA form, the CDR3 reads TGTGCCAGCAGCCCAGCCTTTGCGGGAGGCAATGAGCAGTTCTTC. Residues: CASSPAFAGGNEQFF.

Many counts were recorded for this clonotype. The gene calls are TRBV20-1 and TRBJ2-3; D is possibly TRBD2 (5 bases). Per the germline V gene, CDR1 is DFQATT and CDR2 is SNEGSKA (reference sequence). V shed 6 bases and J shed 3 bases, with 16 bases lying between them. CDR3 length: 14 amino acids. The CDR3 loop reads CSAKRGGRTDTQYF. CDR3 in DNA: TGCAGTGCCAAAAGAGGTGGGAGAACAGATACGCAGTATTTT.

This clonotype was observed at least ten times. The gene calls are TRBV12-3 or TRBV12-4 and TRBJ1-6; TRBD1 might be the D (6 bases). V gave up 2 bases and J gave up 7 bases, with 15 bases separating them. The CDR3 covers 16 residues. The CDR3 is CASSLRRGRGNSPLHF. The CDR3 nucleotides read TGTGCCAGCAGTTTAAGGCGGGGGCGCGGAAATTCACCCCTCCACTTT.

The table lists this clonotype with a few counts. The chain links TRBV7-2 to TRBJ2-7, with 7 nucleotides matching TRBD2. CDR1 and CDR2 from the germline V gene are SGHTA and FQGNSA. J lost 0 bases, V lost 5 bases, and 4 bases had no gene match. The CDR3 runs to 14 residues. CDR3 protein: CASSIQRGSYEQYF. The DNA for the CDR3 is TGTGCCAGCAGCATCCAGCGGGGCTCCTACGAGCAGTACTTC.

This clonotype was found many times. The chain employs TRBV5-1 and TRBJ2-5; TRBD2 agrees at 9 bases. The CDR3 covers 15 residues. The V gene's germline CDR1 is SGHRS and CDR2 YFSETQ. Trimming took 1 base from V and 5 from J; bases not matched to a gene: 6. The CDR3 sequence is CASSLQLAGRETQYF. The CDR3 nucleotides read TGCGCCAGCAGCTTGCAGCTAGCGGGACGGGAGACCCAGTACTTC.

J is TRBJ2-3 and V is TRBV18, with D perhaps matching TRBD1 or TRBD2 (5 bases each). CDR1 is KGHSH, CDR2 LQKENI, per germline. Trimming took off 3 bases at V and 4 bases at J, with 17 bases between the two ends. This CDR3 is 16 amino acids long. CDR3 amino acids: CASSPLLTGRADTQYF. CDR3 sequence (DNA): TGTGCCAGCTCACCGCTGTTGACGGGACGGGCAGATACGCAGTATTTT.

This clonotype was picked up many times. The V gene is TRBV7-2, the J gene TRBJ2-7, with D unresolved. Germline V gene lookup returns CDR1 SGHTA and CDR2 FQGNSA. Trimming pared 5 bases from V and 3 bases from J, leaving 14 bases between. This CDR3 has 14 residues. The CDR3 sequence is CASSLDSDHYEQYF. CDR3 DNA: TGTGCCAGCAGCCTAGATTCGGACCACTACGAGCAGTACTTC.

The CDR3 region has the DNA TGTGCCAGCAGCCAAGGGATCGGAGTCACAGATACGCAGTATTTT. Translation gives CASSQGIGVTDTQYF. J is TRBJ2-3 and V is TRBV3-1, with unresolved D. Between the trimmed V and J ends, which lost 1 base and 2 bases, there was a span of 10 bases. The CDR3 sequence is 15 residues long. The germline V gene has CDR1 LGHDT and CDR2 YNNKEL (reference sequence).

A few counts support this clonotype. The chain links TRBV3-1 to TRBJ1-1; a possible D gene is TRBD1 (5 bases). Trimming shortened V by 4 bases and J by 0 bases, and 6 bases separated the two germline ends. CDR1 and CDR2 from the germline V gene are LGHDT and YNNKEL (reference sequence). This CDR3 contains 13 residues. CDR3 loop: CASSRQLNTEAFF. In nucleotides, the CDR3 is TGTGCCAGCAGCCGACAGCTGAACACTGAAGCTTTCTTT.

The chain couples TRBV20-1 to TRBJ2-7; the D is unclear. CDR1 is DFQATT and CDR2 is SNEGSKA in the germline V gene (reference sequence). V dropped 4 bases and J dropped 2 bases, with 9 bases sitting between them. This CDR3 comprises 12 residues. CDR3 amino acids: CSAKGSPYEQYF. The CDR3 DNA follows: TGCAGTGCTAAGGGCAGTCCCTACGAGCAGTACTTC.

This clonotype showed up many times. V is TRBV6-5 and J is TRBJ2-6, with 7 bases matching TRBD2. The CDR3 is 16 amino acids. Germline V gene data show CDR1 as MNHEY and CDR2 as SVGAGI. V dropped 4 bases and J dropped 3; count of bases not matched to a gene: 6. The CDR3 sequence: CASSSGTIIGANVLTF. DNA of the CDR3: TGTGCCAGCAGTTCCGGGACTATAATTGGGGCCAACGTCCTGACTTTC.